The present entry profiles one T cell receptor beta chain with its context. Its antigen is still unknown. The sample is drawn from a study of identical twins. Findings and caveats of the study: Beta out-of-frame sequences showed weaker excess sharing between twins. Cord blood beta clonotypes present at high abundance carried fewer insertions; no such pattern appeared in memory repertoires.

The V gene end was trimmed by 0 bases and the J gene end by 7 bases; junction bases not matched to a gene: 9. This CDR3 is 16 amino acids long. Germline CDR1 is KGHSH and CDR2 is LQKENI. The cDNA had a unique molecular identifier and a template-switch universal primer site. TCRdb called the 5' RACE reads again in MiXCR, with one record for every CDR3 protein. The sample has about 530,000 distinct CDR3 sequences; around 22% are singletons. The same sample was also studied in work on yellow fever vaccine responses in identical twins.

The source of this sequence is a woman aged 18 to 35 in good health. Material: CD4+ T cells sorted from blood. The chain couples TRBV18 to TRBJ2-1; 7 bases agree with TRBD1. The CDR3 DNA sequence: TGTGCCAGCTCACCACCGTTAGGGGGCGGAGGAAATGAGCAGTTCTTC. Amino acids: CASSPPLGGGGNEQFF.